One and the same sample provided the 12 T cell receptor beta chains below, sequenced in a study of CD8 T cells in Susac syndrome. With random hexamers, reverse transcription was performed on roughly 0.45 to 1 ug of RNA. Via MiXCR, TCRdb re-called the immunoSEQ multiplex PCR reads, giving one row per CDR3 protein. The sample records about 100,000 distinct CDR3 sequences, approximately 95% being singletons. The source material was CD8+ T cells from PBMCs. The receptors shown here come from a human donor with Susac syndrome.

This rearrangement joins TRBV5-1 to TRBJ2-1, with TRBD2 matching over 9 bases. The CDR3 has 17 residues. V shed 0 bases, J shed 5 bases, and the junction held 9 bases outside the gene matches. CDR1 and CDR2 from the germline V gene are SGHRS and YFSETQ. In DNA form, the CDR3 reads TGCGCCAGCAGCTTGGACACTCCTAGCGGGGCCGACAATGAGCAGTTCTTC. As protein: CASSLDTPSGADNEQFF.

A single count supports this clonotype. The J gene is TRBJ2-7, the V gene TRBV6-2 or TRBV6-3, with 11 bases identical to TRBD2. V dropped 6 bases and J dropped 3; count of bases not matched to a gene: 7. Germline-derived CDR1 and CDR2 are MNHEY and SVGEGT. The CDR3 runs to 15 residues. The CDR3 sequence: CASRTGTSGVYEQYF. The DNA for the CDR3 is TGTGCCAGCAGGACCGGGACTAGCGGCGTCTACGAGCAGTACTTC.

The chain uses TRBV12-3 or TRBV12-4 and TRBJ1-4; D uncertain. Trimming took 3 bases from V and 5 from J, leaving 10 bases between them. The CDR3 spans 14 residues. The CDR3 DNA reads as TGTGCCAGCAGTTTGAGTACGGGGAATGAAAAACTGTTTTTT. It is translated as CASSLSTGNEKLFF.

The genes are TRBV29-1 and TRBJ2-6; TRBD1 aligns across 9 bases. From germline, CDR1 is SQVTM and CDR2 ANQGSEA. The CDR3 consists of 17 residues. V was clipped by 6 bases and J by 0 bases; unmatched bases: 9. In DNA, the CDR3 is TGCAGCGTACCCGAGACAGGGGGAATCTCTGGGGCCAACGTCCTGACTTTC. Translated: CSVPETGGISGANVLTF.

This chain links TRBV20-1 with TRBJ1-5; D is ambiguous. This CDR3 is built from 13 residues. Deletions cut 2 bases from V and 5 bases from J, with 10 bases between. Per the germline V gene, CDR1 is DFQATT and CDR2 is SNEGSKA (reference sequence). The CDR3 DNA is TGCAGTGCTAGACGCCTCGGGGATCAGCCCCAGCATTTT. Protein: CSARRLGDQPQHF.

V is TRBV5-1 and J is TRBJ2-7; weak D call: TRBD2 (6 bases). The CDR3 covers 13 residues. CDR1 SGHRS and CDR2 YFSETQ come from the germline V gene. The ends were cut back, 8 bases at V and 5 bases at J, with 17 bases in the middle. CDR3 nucleotides: TGCGCCAGTTCGGGACTGATGGCGAACGAGCAGTACTTC. Encoded protein: CASSGLMANEQYF.

This sequence joins TRBV11-2 and TRBJ2-1; the D call may be TRBD1 or TRBD2 (6 bases each). From germline, CDR1 is SGHAT and CDR2 FQNNGV. The ends were cut back, 8 bases at V and 7 bases at J, with 18 bases in the middle. CDR3 size: 14 residues. The CDR3 reads CASQSGAEWNEQFF. CDR3 DNA sequence: TGTGCCAGCCAGTCGGGGGCCGAGTGGAATGAGCAGTTCTTC. The entire variable domain, with the rest obtained from reference TRBV11-2 and TRBJ2-1, is as follows: EAGVAQSPRYKIIEKRQSVAFWCNPISGHATLYWYQQILGQGPKLLIQFQNNGVVDDSQLPKDRFSAERLKGVDSTLKIQPAKLEDSAVYLCASQSGAEWNEQFFGPGTRLTVL.

The chain is built from TRBV3-1 and TRBJ2-4, with D maybe TRBD1 (6 bases). The CDR3 spans 14 residues. V shed 4 bases and J shed 4 bases, with 11 bases lying between them. The germline gives CDR1 LGHDT, CDR2 YNNKEL (reference sequence). CDR3 sequence reads: CASSPSTGKNIQYF. CDR3 sequence (DNA): TGTGCCAGCAGCCCCTCTACAGGGAAAAACATTCAGTACTTC.

V and J are TRBV6-5 and TRBJ2-1; no clear D. The CDR3 is made up of 13 amino acids. Deletions cut 2 bases from V and 10 bases from J, with 12 bases between. CDR1 and CDR2 from the germline V gene are MNHEY and SVGAGI. Here the CDR3 reads CASSYEPGREQFF. DNA for the CDR3: TGTGCCAGCAGTTACGAACCGGGTAGGGAGCAGTTCTTC.

The J gene is TRBJ2-7, the V gene TRBV27, with D maybe TRBD2 (6 bases). Trimming removed 5 bases at V and 2 bases at J, with 10 bases between. Germline CDR1 MNHEY, CDR2 SMNVEV (reference sequence). The CDR3 extends over 13 amino acids. The CDR3 bases are TGTGCCAGCAGTCAGGGCGGGGCCTACGAGCAGTACTTC. This gives the protein CASSQGGAYEQYF.

This chain connects TRBV20-1 to TRBJ2-7; the D gene is possibly TRBD2 (5 bases). Trimming took 6 bases from V and 0 from J, leaving 18 bases between them. The CDR3 is made up of 15 amino acids. Germline V lookup: CDR1 DFQATT, CDR2 SNEGSKA (reference sequence). The chain's CDR3 is CSALPPTGSSYEQYF. The CDR3 nucleotides are TGCAGTGCCCTCCCACCGACGGGGAGCTCCTACGAGCAGTACTTC.

The rearrangement links TRBV18 to TRBJ2-7; D might be TRBD1 or TRBD2, each matching 5 bases. CDR3 length: 16 amino acids. V was clipped by 2 bases and J by 1 base, with 15 bases between them. The germline V gene has CDR1 KGHSH and CDR2 LQKENI. Here the CDR3 DNA reads TGTGCCAGCTCACCAGGGAGACAGATGTTTTCCTACGAGCAGTACTTC. This sequence encodes CASSPGRQMFSYEQYF. Drawing the rest from reference TRBV18 and TRBJ2-7, the complete variable domain is NAGVMQNPRHLVRRRGQEARLRCSPMKGHSHVYWYRQLPEEGLKFMVYLQKENIIDESGMPKERFSAEFPKEGPSILRIQQVVRGDSAAYFCASSPGRQMFSYEQYFGPGTRLTVT.